One sample yielded the 17 T cell receptor beta chains listed below, sequenced in a study of blood T cells in healthy people across ages. Then a second PCR, running about 6 to 11 cycles, was carried out with a sample-barcoded 5' primer and a J-beta primer mix. TCRdb itself ran the 5' RACE reads through MiXCR, one entry per CDR3 protein. The profile shows hundreds of thousands of distinct CDR3 sequences, 56% of them singletons. Sequenced input: blood. These receptors all stem from a man aged 35 to 55 in good health.

The CDR3 region has the DNA TGTGCCAGCAGCTTAGCTCAGGGGGCAACTAACTATGGCTACACCTTC. Its translation: CASSLAQGATNYGYTF. This chain joins TRBV7-8 and TRBJ1-2; 8 nucleotides line up with TRBD1. The length of the CDR3 is 16 residues. V dropped 0 bases and J dropped 0; count of bases not matched to a gene: 3. Germline V lookup: CDR1 SGHVS, CDR2 FQNEAQ.

The rearrangement joins TRBV30 to TRBJ2-1; D is unclear. Germline-derived CDR1 and CDR2 are GTSNPN and SVGIG (reference sequence). The ends were cut back, 5 bases at V and 4 bases at J, with 3 bases in the middle. The CDR3 runs to 10 residues. The CDR3 nucleotides read TGTGCCTGGGCATACAATGAGCAGTTCTTC. As protein: CAWAYNEQFF.

The chain recombines TRBV5-1 with TRBJ2-5, with 11 nucleotides matching TRBD2. The CDR3 runs 17 residues. CDR1 and CDR2 (germline): SGHRS, YFSETQ. V lost 4 bases to trimming and J lost 0 bases; unmatched junction nucleotides: 8. This CDR3 reads CASSRGASGGNQETQYF. CDR3 bases: TGCGCCAGCAGCCGGGGAGCTAGCGGGGGGAACCAAGAGACCCAGTACTTC.

The rearrangement joins TRBV7-9 to TRBJ1-2, with D tentatively TRBD1 (5 bases). V dropped 2 bases and J dropped 0 bases, with 13 bases sitting between them. Germline values: CDR1 SEHNR, CDR2 FQNEAQ (reference sequence). The CDR3 is made up of 16 amino acids. The CDR3 loop reads CASSLLVQEANYGYTF. The CDR3 bases are TGTGCCAGCAGCTTATTGGTACAGGAAGCTAACTATGGCTACACCTTC.

This chain connects TRBV7-2 to TRBJ2-1; D might be TRBD1 (5 bases). This CDR3 has 15 amino acids. The V end was cut by 2 bases, the J end by 8 bases, with 16 bases between. Per germline, CDR1 SGHTA and CDR2 FQGNSA. The CDR3 spells CASSLQGSSWDEQFF. In DNA, the CDR3 is TGTGCCAGCAGCTTACAGGGCAGCTCCTGGGATGAGCAGTTCTTC. Based on the CDR3 plus reference TRBV7-2 and TRBJ2-1, the full variable domain is GAGVSQSPSNKVTEKGKDVELRCDPISGHTALYWYRQSLGQGLEFLIYFQGNSAPDKSGLPSDRFSAERTGGSVSTLTIQRTQQEDSAVYLCASSLQGSSWDEQFFGPGTRLTVL.

This clonotype turned up a few times. The chain joins TRBV29-1 to TRBJ2-7; perhaps TRBD1 as D (6 bases). Trimming left V 4 bases short and J 2 bases short, with 12 bases between. Germline CDR1 SQVTM, CDR2 ANQGSEA. CDR3 length: 13 residues. The CDR3 loop is CSVGQGTPYEQYF. The CDR3 region has the DNA TGCAGCGTTGGCCAGGGGACACCCTACGAGCAGTACTTC.

This clonotype was observed a few times. CDR3 bases: TGTGCCAGCAGTAAATCCGGGACAGGGGACTACGAGCAGTACTTC. Protein: CASSKSGTGDYEQYF. This chain connects TRBV6-1 to TRBJ2-7; 10 bases fit TRBD1. CDR1 is MNHNS and CDR2 is SASEGT in the germline V gene. This CDR3 is 15 amino acids long. J gave up 3 bases and V 5 bases, and 7 bases lay outside the gene matches.

This rearrangement joins TRBV5-1 to TRBJ2-5; D possibly uses TRBD1 or TRBD2 (5 bases each). TRBJ2-7 explains the end of the DNA better; the J call may be wrong. Germline assignment: CDR1 SGHRS and CDR2 YFSETQ. The length of the CDR3 is 14 residues. For the CDR3, the DNA is TGCGCCAGCGGGACGTCAGGGAAGTTCTACGAGCAGTACTTC. Translating it yields CASGTSGKFYEQYF.

The J gene is TRBJ1-4, the V gene TRBV5-1; the match to TRBD1 covers 8 bases. This CDR3 has 15 residues. In germline, CDR1 is SGHRS, CDR2 YFSETQ. With 9 bases clipped from V and 7 bases from J, the junction kept 14 bases outside the gene matches. The CDR3 coding sequence is TGCGCCACCCTGGACAGGGCGATTTATTTTGAAAAACTGTTTTTT. Encoded protein: CATLDRAIYFEKLFF.

This clonotype appeared a few times. The chain joins TRBV2 to TRBJ1-2; D unclear. This CDR3 is 13 amino acids long. The V end lost 1 base, the J end lost 7 bases, and 10 bases lay between the germline ends. Germline V gene lookup returns CDR1 SNHLY and CDR2 FYNNEI. The CDR3 loop reads CASSEGPGLGYTF. CDR3 DNA sequence: TGTGCCAGCAGTGAAGGCCCAGGCCTTGGCTACACCTTC.

The rearrangement links TRBV11-2 to TRBJ2-1; D not certain. V was clipped by 1 base and J by 5 bases, with 9 bases between them. Germline V gene data show CDR1 as SGHAT and CDR2 as FQNNGV. This CDR3 spans 14 amino acids. Written as DNA, the CDR3 is TGTGCCAGCAGCTTAGCTCTGAGCAACAATGAGCAGTTCTTC. Amino acids: CASSLALSNNEQFF.

This clonotype has only a few counts. V is TRBV12-3 or TRBV12-4 and J is TRBJ2-5; 11 bases are shared with TRBD2. V shed 5 bases, J shed 1 base, and the junction held 15 bases outside the gene matches. The CDR3 loop spans 19 amino acids. DNA for the CDR3: TGTGCCAGCAGTCAGAACACCGGGACTAGCGGACCTCTCCAAGAGACCCAGTACTTC. The encoded protein is CASSQNTGTSGPLQETQYF.

This clonotype has only a few counts. The chain employs TRBV27 and TRBJ2-4; D is possibly TRBD1 (6 bases). Trimming left V 6 bases short and J 9 bases short, with 18 bases between. The CDR3 spans 14 residues. CDR1 is MNHEY and CDR2 is SMNVEV in the germline V gene (reference sequence). The CDR3 coding sequence is TGTGCCAGCAGCTACAGGGTTTCAGGGAGCATTCAGTACTTC. Translation: CASSYRVSGSIQYF.

The CDR3 DNA reads TGTGCCAGCAGCTTGAACGGGCTAGCGGGGGGATCGGTCGGGGAGCTGTTTTTT. The encoded protein is CASSLNGLAGGSVGELFF. The chain has TRBV11-3 and TRBJ2-2, with 11 bases fitting TRBD2. CDR1 is SGHNT and CDR2 is YENEEA in the germline V gene. There are 18 residues in the CDR3. Germline trimming cut 3 bases from V and 7 bases from J; bases unmatched to any gene: 13.

This clonotype occurred a few times. The rearrangement joins TRBV20-1 to TRBJ1-6; D is possibly TRBD1 (5 bases). Trimming cost V 3 bases and J 3 bases, with 12 bases left between them. The germline V gene has CDR1 DFQATT and CDR2 SNEGSKA (reference sequence). CDR3 length: 15 residues. The CDR3 coding sequence is TGCAGTGCTAGCTCTTCAGGGCACTATAATTCACCCCTCCACTTT. As protein: CSASSSGHYNSPLHF.

This clonotype came up a few times. CDR3 residues: CASSYDRALGRGETQYF. The CDR3 DNA is TGTGCCAGCAGTTACGATAGGGCATTAGGAAGGGGAGAGACCCAGTACTTC. The rearrangement links TRBV6-6 to TRBJ2-5, with TRBD1 as a possible D gene (5 bases). The V end lost 2 bases, the J end lost 4 bases, and 20 bases lay between the germline ends. Germline V lookup: CDR1 MNHNY, CDR2 SVGAGI (reference sequence). The CDR3 runs 17 residues.

The chain employs TRBV4-3 and TRBJ2-5; D is ambiguous. The germline CDR1 and CDR2 sequences are LGHNA and YSLEER. The length of the CDR3 is 15 residues. Trimming pared 1 base from V and 1 base from J, leaving 10 bases between. The CDR3 DNA follows: TGCGCCAGCAGCCAAGGATGGGTCGCCCAAGAGACCCAGTACTTC. Translated: CASSQGWVAQETQYF.